These T cell receptor beta chains were read from a single sample in a study of blood T cell repertoires in COVID-19. Clones were read by immunoSEQ multiplex PCR, and TCRdb kept only the in-frame ones, dropping some. The sample shows under 400,000 clones, just over 85% of them seen only once. Sequencing used PBMCs or T cells enriched from blood (not recorded which). These receptors were collected from a woman aged 40 to 49 with acute COVID-19. CDR3s include the opening cysteine and the closing phenylalanine or tryptophan. The D gene is left open where the match is weak. Only some rows state a clone size, as once, few, many or a class for expanded clones.

d_call j_call v_call clone_size cdr3_nt cdr3_aa
. TRBJ1-2 TRBV12-3/TRBV12-4 few TGTGCCAGCAGTTTGGACAGAATTCATGGCTACACCTTC CASSLDRIHGYTF
TRBD2 TRBJ2-7 TRBV5-6 . TGTGCCAGCAGCTTGGGACTAGCAGTTGAGCAGTACTTC CASSLGLAVEQYF
TRBD2 TRBJ2-1 TRBV7-9 . TGTGCCAGCAGCGCGGGGACTAGCGGGAGACTGGATGAGCAGTTCTTC CASSAGTSGRLDEQFF
TRBD1 TRBJ2-7 TRBV12-3/TRBV12-4 . TGTGCCAGCAGTTCCGGGACAGATTACGAGCAGTACTTC CASSSGTDYEQYF
TRBD1 TRBJ1-6 TRBV7-9 once TGTGCCAGCAGCTCCGGGGACAGGCTCAATTCACCCCTCCACTTT CASSSGDRLNSPLHF
. TRBJ1-1 TRBV19 . TGTGCCAGTACCGACAGGTTCTCCACTGAAGCTTTCTTT CASTDRFSTEAFF
. TRBJ1-2 TRBV7-2 . TGTGCCAGCAGTCCTCATGTCCGGTATGGCTACACCTTC CASSPHVRYGYTF
. TRBJ2-1 TRBV15 . TGTGCCACCAGCAGGAGGGACTCGTACAATGAGCAGTTCTTC CATSRRDSYNEQFF
. TRBJ1-1 TRBV5-4 . TGTGCCAGCAGCCCGAGGGGGGGGAACACTGAAGCTTTCTTT CASSPRGGNTEAFF
. TRBJ2-7 TRBV12-3/TRBV12-4 . TGTGCCAGCAGTATTCGACAGCCATACGAGCAGTACTTC CASSIRQPYEQYF
TRBD1 TRBJ1-5 TRBV19 . TGTGCCAGTAGTACCCACCGGGACAGGGGACAGCCCCAGCATTTT CASSTHRDRGQPQHF
. TRBJ1-5 TRBV5-1 . TGCGCCAGCAGTCCGGGGTCGGGCAATCAGCCCCAGCATTTT CASSPGSGNQPQHF
TRBD1 TRBJ1-6 TRBV5-1 once TGCGCCAGCAGGGGACAGGGGGGAAATTCACCCCTCCACTTT CASRGQGGNSPLHF
. TRBJ1-1 TRBV7-2 . TGTGCCAGCAGCTCGACAGGAATGAACACTGAAGCTTTCTTT CASSSTGMNTEAFF
. TRBJ2-7 TRBV3-1/TRBV3-2 . TGTGCCAGCAGCCAAGGTGGCACCTTCGCCGAGCAGTACTTC CASSQGGTFAEQYF
TRBD1 TRBJ1-6 TRBV5-6 . TGTGCCAGCAGCATTGGCGACAGGGGCTATAATTCACCCCTCCACTTT CASSIGDRGYNSPLHF
. TRBJ2-2 TRBV19 . TGTGCCAGTAAACCCCTCAGCGAGATCACCGGGGAGCTGTTTTTT CASKPLSEITGELFF
. TRBJ2-2 TRBV28 . TGTGCCAGCAGGACGCCGGGAAAGGGCGGGGAGCTGTTTTTT CASRTPGKGGELFF
TRBD1 TRBJ2-5 TRBV7-2 once TGTGCCAGCAGCTTATTGGACAGGGGGATACAGACCCAGTACTTC CASSLLDRGIQTQYF
TRBD1 TRBJ1-2 TRBV28 . TGTGCCAGCAGTTTAATAGGGGCAGGGGGAATGTATGGCTACACCTTC CASSLIGAGGMYGYTF
TRBD1 TRBJ1-2 TRBV15 . TGTGCCACCAGCAGGACGGTCCATGAGACAGGGGAGTCTGGCTACACCTTC CATSRTVHETGESGYTF
. TRBJ2-7 TRBV6-1 . TGTGCCAGCAGTGAAGTGCCCCCACGGGGAAGGTACTTC CASSEVPPRGRYF
TRBD2 TRBJ2-1 TRBV5-4 once TGTGCCAGCAGCTCGGGACTAGCGTTTGAGCAGTTCTTC CASSSGLAFEQFF
TRBD1 TRBJ1-2 TRBV6-6 once TGTGCCAGCAGTCCCCTCTACCCGAGGACAGGGGGCAAATTCAACTATGGCTACACCTTC CASSPLYPRTGGKFNYGYTF
. TRBJ1-1 TRBV9 . TGTGCCAGCAGCTCCTTGACGGGTAACACTGAAGCTTTCTTT CASSSLTGNTEAFF
TRBD1 TRBJ1-3 TRBV9 . TGTGCCAGCAGCACGAGGGGACAGGTGCCTGGAAACACCATATATTTT CASSTRGQVPGNTIYF
. TRBJ1-1 TRBV5-8 . TGTGCCAGCAGCTGGGACATCGTGAACACTGAAGCTTTCTTT CASSWDIVNTEAFF
TRBD1 TRBJ2-5 TRBV15 . TGTGCCACCAGCTGGGACAGGGCGCCGTGGGAGACCCAGTACTTC CATSWDRAPWETQYF
. TRBJ1-5 TRBV4-1 . TGCGCCAGCAGCCAAGAATACAATCAGCCCCAGCATTTT CASSQEYNQPQHF
. TRBJ1-3 TRBV6-5 . TGTGCCAGCAGTTACGCAGGGTCCTCTGGAAACACCATATATTTT CASSYAGSSGNTIYF
TRBD2 TRBJ2-3 TRBV5-4 . TGTGCCAGCAGCCTGGGATCCGGGGGGAACCACGATACGCAGTATTTT CASSLGSGGNHDTQYF
TRBD1 TRBJ1-2 TRBV7-6 . TGTGCCAGCAGCTCCGGCGGTGGACAGGGACTTTATGGCTACACCTTC CASSSGGGQGLYGYTF
. TRBJ1-5 TRBV7-2 . TGTGCCAGCAGCTTTGCAGATAGCAATCAGCCCCAGCATTTT CASSFADSNQPQHF
TRBD2 TRBJ2-1 TRBV6-4 . TGTGCCAGCAGTTATCTAGCGGGAGGATCCTACAATGAGCAGTTCTTC CASSYLAGGSYNEQFF
. TRBJ2-5 TRBV5-1 . TGCGCCAGCAGCTGGGGCGTGGGGAAGCAACAAGAAACCCAGTACTTC CASSWGVGKQQETQYF
. TRBJ1-6 TRBV7-9 few TGTGCCAGCAGCGCCGGACAGTCGAGCTCCTATAATTCACCCCTCCACTTT CASSAGQSSSYNSPLHF
. TRBJ2-7 TRBV18 . TGTGCCAGCTCACCACCGACGACTCCAGAGCAGTACTTC CASSPPTTPEQYF
. TRBJ1-5 TRBV7-6 . TGTGCCAGCAGCTCGAAAAAGGGTCCCGGGGAGCCCCAGCATTTT CASSSKKGPGEPQHF
TRBD2 TRBJ2-7 TRBV7-2 once TGTGCCAGCAGCCTGACGACTAGCGGGACGACCTACGAGCAGTACTTC CASSLTTSGTTYEQYF
. TRBJ2-3 TRBV2 . TGTGCCAGCAGTAGGGGGACCAGGGGAGATACGCAGTATTTT CASSRGTRGDTQYF
. TRBJ1-4 TRBV7-8 . TGTGCCAGCAGCTTAGATTTTGGTAGTTCGGGGGGCACTAATGAAAAACTGTTTTTT CASSLDFGSSGGTNEKLFF
TRBD1 TRBJ2-3 TRBV10-3 . TGTGCCATCAGACTAGACAGGGGATCAGATACGCAGTATTTT CAIRLDRGSDTQYF
TRBD2 TRBJ2-1 TRBV5-4 . TGTGCCAGCAGCTTGGTCCGGGGGGAATACAATGAGCAGTTCTTC CASSLVRGEYNEQFF
TRBD2 TRBJ2-2 TRBV5-4 . TGTGCCAGCAGAGATACTAGCGGGAGTTGGACCGGGGAGCTGTTTTTT CASRDTSGSWTGELFF